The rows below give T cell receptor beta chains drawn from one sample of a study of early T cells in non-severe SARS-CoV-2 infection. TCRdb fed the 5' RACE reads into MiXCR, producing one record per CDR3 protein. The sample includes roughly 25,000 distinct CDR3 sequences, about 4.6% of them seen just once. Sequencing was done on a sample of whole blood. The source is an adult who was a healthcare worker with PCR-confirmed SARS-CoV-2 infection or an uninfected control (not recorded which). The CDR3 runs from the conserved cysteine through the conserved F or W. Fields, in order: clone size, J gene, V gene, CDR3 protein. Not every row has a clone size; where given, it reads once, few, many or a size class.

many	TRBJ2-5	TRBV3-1	CASSQGLGVGTQYF
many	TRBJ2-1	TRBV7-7	CASSLDISGRPPYNEQFF
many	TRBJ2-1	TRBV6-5	CASRPGTGGLNEQFF
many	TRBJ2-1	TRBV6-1	CASKGRSGGNNEQFF
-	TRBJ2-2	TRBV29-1	CSVYRDGRRRELFF
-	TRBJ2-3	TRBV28	CATLSGGPGAITDTQYF
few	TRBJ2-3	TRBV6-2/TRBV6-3	CASRIRPGTDTQYF
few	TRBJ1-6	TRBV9	CASSVTYNSPLHF
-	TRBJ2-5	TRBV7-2	CASIQTPWDRAETQYF
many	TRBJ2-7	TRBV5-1	CASSVDSWLVAEQYF
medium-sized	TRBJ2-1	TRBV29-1	CSALQGPNEQFF
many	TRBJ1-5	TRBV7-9	CASSVLGQPQHF
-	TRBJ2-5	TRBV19	CASSIRTSGTQETQYF
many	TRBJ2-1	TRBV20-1	CSARTGNNEQFF
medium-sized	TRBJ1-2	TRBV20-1	CSARDPGTETSGYTF
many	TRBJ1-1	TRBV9	CASSVGRTIRTEAFF
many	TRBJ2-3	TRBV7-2	CASSSQRLAASTDTQYF